The 20 T cell receptor beta chains given below trace back to one sample, sequenced in a study of CD8 T cells in ankylosing spondylitis. MiXCR was run by TCRdb on the 5' RACE reads, yielding one entry per CDR3 protein. The table shows 100,000 to 150,000 distinct CDR3 sequences, with about 13% occurring only once. The sequencing sample was made of blood, either unsorted or a sorted T cell fraction (not recorded which). The receptors originated from a female donor with ankylosing spondylitis or in good health (not recorded which).

This clonotype was found a few times. The chain carries TRBV5-7 and TRBJ2-7; 7 bases map to TRBD2. TRBV5-7 is an ORF; its function is uncertain. V was clipped by 3 bases and J by 1 base; unmatched bases: 16. The CDR3 sequence is 18 residues long. Here the CDR3 reads CASSSSGGGFWRSYEQYF. The CDR3 nucleotides are TGTGCCAGCAGCTCATCTGGGGGGGGGTTTTGGCGATCCTACGAGCAGTACTTC.

This clonotype was observed at least ten times. This chain links TRBV20-1 with TRBJ2-5; D gene unclear. Trimming removed 5 bases at V and 0 bases at J, with 13 bases between. The length of the CDR3 is 14 residues. Per germline, CDR1 DFQATT and CDR2 SNEGSKA (reference sequence). The CDR3 sequence: CSADPQSYQETQYF. For the CDR3, the DNA is TGCAGTGCTGATCCACAGAGCTACCAAGAGACCCAGTACTTC.

At least ten counts were recorded for this clonotype. The CDR3 region has the DNA TGTGCCATCAGTGAGCGCGGCACCGGGGAGCTGTTTTTT. It specifies CAISERGTGELFF. The chain joins TRBV10-3 to TRBJ2-2; D is unresolved. Germline CDR1 is ENHRY and CDR2 is SYGVKD. V gave up 2 bases and J gave up 4 bases, with 5 bases separating them. The CDR3 is made up of 13 amino acids.

This CDR3 is CASSSGTGVNTEAFF. The CDR3 coding sequence is TGTGCCAGCAGCTCCGGGACAGGGGTGAACACTGAAGCTTTCTTT. The rearrangement uses TRBV12-3 or TRBV12-4 and TRBJ1-1, with TRBD1 matching over 10 bases. The trim removed 6 bases at V and 0 bases at J, leaving 4 bases unmatched. This CDR3 is 15 amino acids long.

The genes are TRBV4-1 and TRBJ2-7, with 9 bases that match TRBD2. CDR1 and CDR2 (germline): MGHRA, YSYEKL. Trimming removed 1 base from V and 4 bases from J; junction bases left unmatched: 11. CDR3 length: 17 residues. The CDR3: CASSQVPLVAGDYEQYF. DNA for the CDR3: TGCGCCAGCAGCCAAGTACCTTTAGTAGCGGGGGATTACGAGCAGTACTTC.

This clonotype occurred many times. This sequence joins TRBV20-1 and TRBJ1-2; TRBD1 might be the D (6 bases). Germline V lookup: CDR1 DFQATT, CDR2 SNEGSKA (reference sequence). V was trimmed by 3 bases and J by 5 bases, leaving 13 bases between them. The CDR3 covers 13 residues. DNA of the CDR3: TGCAGTGCTAGCCGGGGGACAAATTATGGCTACACCTTC. It codes for CSASRGTNYGYTF.

The table lists this clonotype with a few counts. This chain connects TRBV10-2 to TRBJ2-7; D may be TRBD1 (5 bases). CDR1 WSHSY and CDR2 SAAADI come from the germline V gene. The CDR3 consists of 12 residues. V lost 5 bases and J 5 bases, leaving 10 bases between the germline ends. CDR3 in amino acids: CASSKQGDEQYF. For the CDR3, the DNA is TGCGCCAGCAGTAAACAAGGGGACGAGCAGTACTTC.

This clonotype was counted ten times or more. The gene calls are TRBV12-3 or TRBV12-4 and TRBJ2-5; D remains ambiguous. V was pared by 3 bases and J by 4 bases, with 9 bases between. The CDR3 extends over 13 amino acids. Written as DNA, the CDR3 is TGTGCCAGCAGTTTCCAGGAGCTAGAGACCCAGTACTTC. It encodes CASSFQELETQYF.

The sample holds many counts of this clonotype. The chain has TRBV11-2 and TRBJ2-1, with 9 bases matching TRBD2. CDR3 length equals 15 residues. J lost 8 bases, V lost 3 bases, and 8 bases had no gene match. Germline lookup yields CDR1 SGHAT and CDR2 FQNNGV. The CDR3 sequence is CASSFGTSTFYEQFF. Written as DNA, the CDR3 is TGTGCCAGCAGCTTCGGGACTAGCACTTTCTATGAGCAGTTCTTC.

At least ten counts were recorded for this clonotype. The genes are TRBV28 and TRBJ2-7, with D maybe TRBD2 (5 bases). This CDR3 has 16 residues. V lost 3 bases and J 0 bases, leaving 15 bases between the germline ends. From germline, CDR1 is MDHEN and CDR2 SYDVKM. CDR3 loop: CASSLGERKSSYEQYF. The CDR3 DNA follows: TGTGCCAGCAGTTTGGGAGAGCGGAAAAGCTCCTACGAGCAGTACTTC.

In its sample, this clonotype was seen many times. CDR3 coding DNA: TGCGCCAGCAGCTGGGAGGGAGGGAGCAATCAGCCCCAGCATTTT. It encodes CASSWEGGSNQPQHF. The V and J genes are TRBV5-1 and TRBJ1-5; D remains ambiguous. Germline CDR1 is SGHRS and CDR2 is YFSETQ. The CDR3 is 15 amino acids. Trimming shortened V by 3 bases and J by 1 base, and 11 bases separated the two germline ends.

This clonotype was detected many times. The V gene is TRBV20-1, the J gene TRBJ2-5; 8 bases agree with TRBD1. The ends lost 0 bases at V and 4 bases at J; junction bases unmatched: 10. The CDR3 is 16 residues long. Germline V gene sequence: CDR1 DFQATT, CDR2 SNEGSKA (reference sequence). The chain's CDR3 is CSARDLRQGAVETQYF. CDR3 nucleotides: TGCAGTGCTAGAGATCTTCGGCAGGGGGCCGTAGAGACCCAGTACTTC.

This clonotype was observed many times. This chain uses TRBV29-1 with TRBJ1-2; no firm D call. This CDR3 comprises 11 residues. The V gene lost 4 bases and the J gene lost 3 bases, with 6 bases spanning the gap. CDR1 is SQVTM and CDR2 is ANQGSEA in the germline V gene. This CDR3 reads CSVVSYYGYTF. The CDR3 DNA is TGCAGCGTTGTGTCCTACTATGGCTACACCTTC.

The V and J genes are TRBV29-1 and TRBJ1-1; unclear D gene. Germline-derived CDR1 and CDR2 are SQVTM and ANQGSEA. This CDR3 is built from 15 residues. V lost 4 bases and J lost 2, with 17 bases in between. CDR3 protein: CSVARIGQANTEAFF. The CDR3 DNA reads TGCAGCGTTGCCCGTATCGGGCAGGCCAACACTGAAGCTTTCTTT. Full variable domain (missing parts from reference TRBV29-1 and TRBJ1-1): SAVISQKPSRDICQRGTSLTIQCQVDSQVTMMFWYRQQPGQSLTLIATANQGSEATYESGFVIDKFPISRPNLTFSTLTVSNMSPEDSSIYLCSVARIGQANTEAFFGQGTRLTVV.

The genes are TRBV29-1 and TRBJ1-2; TRBD1 agrees at 9 bases. This CDR3 spans 13 amino acids. Unmatched junction bases numbered 9, after V lost 5 bases and J lost 8 bases. The germline V gene has CDR1 SQVTM and CDR2 ANQGSEA. The CDR3 DNA sequence: TGCAGCGTTAGTCACAGGGGGCGCGACGGCTACACCTTC. Protein: CSVSHRGRDGYTF.

This clonotype has just one count. One base away lies a much larger clone, so this may be a sequencing read error. DNA for the CDR3: TGCGCCAGCGTCCCCCGGGACAACACAGATACGCAGTATTTT. Residues: CASVPRDNTDTQYF. This chain connects TRBV5-1 to TRBJ2-3; the D gene is possibly TRBD1 (6 bases). The CDR3 is made up of 14 amino acids. From germline, CDR1 is SGHRS and CDR2 YFSETQ. V shed 7 bases and J shed 2 bases, with 14 bases lying between them.

The chain carries TRBV18 and TRBJ2-7; 7 nucleotides align to TRBD2. After removal of 4 bases from V and 7 bases from J, the junction contained 4 bases not matched to a gene. CDR1 and CDR2 from the germline V gene are KGHSH and LQKENI. The CDR3 is 12 amino acids. For the CDR3, the DNA is TGTGCCAGCTCACTGTCCGGGGGGGAGCAGTACTTC. Translation gives CASSLSGGEQYF.

The sample holds many counts of this clonotype. Germline and junction disagree at one end, which may indicate a read error. The rearrangement uses TRBV20-1 and TRBJ2-1, with 11 bases that match TRBD2. Germline loops: CDR1 DFQATT, CDR2 SNEGSKA (reference sequence). The CDR3 length is 11 residues. The CDR3 coding sequence is TGCAGTGCTAGGATCGGGGGACTAGCGGCCTTC. It specifies CSARIGGLAAF.

This clonotype appeared a few times. V usage is TRBV12-3 or TRBV12-4 and J usage is TRBJ2-7; 7 bases align to TRBD1. V lost 4 bases, J lost 1 base, and 1 base stayed unmatched. This CDR3 spans 13 amino acids. CDR3 amino acids: CASSSQGSYEQYF. CDR3 bases: TGTGCCAGCAGTTCACAGGGGTCCTACGAGCAGTACTTC.

This clonotype was seen more than once but under ten times. The V call is TRBV16, the J call TRBJ2-5; either TRBD1 or TRBD2 may fit D (5 bases each). Germline V gene data show CDR1 as KGHSY and CDR2 as FQNENV. The V end was cut by 0 bases, the J end by 7 bases, with 9 bases between. This CDR3 has 13 amino acids. The chain's CDR3 is CASSQSRDATQYF. CDR3 in DNA: TGTGCCAGCAGCCAATCACGGGACGCGACCCAGTACTTC.